One TCR beta chain is described in this entry. Its cognate antigen is unknown. The repertoire was sequenced with immunoSEQ multiplex PCR; TCRdb's copy has only in-frame clones and lacks some. Of approximately 86,000 clones in the sample, 90% to 95% are singletons; the top ten hold more than 0.075%. This sample is drawn from a study of graft-versus-host responses after intestinal transplantation. The overall study: Transplantation in recipients was multivisceral, liver-intestinal, or isolated intestinal. Each patient got anti-thymocyte globulin induction, then tacrolimus and steroids for three to four years.

CDR1 is SGHRS, CDR2 YFSETQ, per germline. V gave up 4 bases and J gave up 2 bases, with 12 bases separating them. CDR3 length: 14 residues. Study-wide results and caveats: There was an association between peak levels of circulating GvH clones and early post-transplant HvG declines. Patients who carried graft-donor T cell macrochimerism also had high graft-versus-host to host-versus-graft clonal ratios in their allografts.

Specimen: unstimulated CD4+ T cells sorted from spleen or lymph node cells, collected before intestinal transplant. This receptor was obtained from a human donor who received an intestinal transplant. The rearrangement links TRBV5-1 to TRBJ1-2; perhaps TRBD1 as D (6 bases). CDR3 region: CASSAPTGNYGYTF. CDR3 nucleotide sequence: TGCGCCAGCAGCGCCCCGACAGGAAACTATGGCTACACCTTC. The full variable domain, rest sourced from reference TRBV5-1 and TRBJ1-2, is KAGVTQTPRYLIKTRGQQVTLSCSPISGHRSVSWYQQTPGQGLQFLFEYFSETQRNKGNFPGRFSGRQFSNSRSEMNVSTLELGDSALYLCASSAPTGNYGYTFGSGTRLTVV.